The table lists the clone carrying this T cell receptor (beta chain) with a count of one. This record belongs to a study of blood T cell repertoires in COVID-19. The repertoire was sequenced with immunoSEQ multiplex PCR; TCRdb's copy has only in-frame clones and lacks some. The table shows 120,000 or so clones, with 85% occurring only once. Material: peripheral blood. The TCR was taken from an elderly man with active or convalescent COVID-19.

The CDR3 loop is CAIRHSGKTQYF. CDR3 in DNA: TGTGCCATCCGACATTCGGGAAAGACCCAGTACTTC. The V call is TRBV10-3, the J call TRBJ2-5; D is perhaps TRBD2 (5 bases). The CDR3 loop spans 12 amino acids. Trimming stripped 8 bases from V and 6 bases from J, with 13 bases between. Germline V gene lookup returns CDR1 ENHRY and CDR2 SYGVKD.